These 3 T cell receptor beta chains were all obtained from the same sample, sequenced in a study of blood T cell repertoires in COVID-19. Sequencing was performed with immunoSEQ multiplex PCR; in TCRdb, only in-frame clones are kept and a portion is missing. The sample consists of under 70,000 clones, roughly 85% of them appearing once. What was sequenced was peripheral blood. The receptors were gathered from a woman aged 55-70 years with COVID-19, enrolled during active disease.

The chain joins TRBV9 to TRBJ1-1; D perhaps matches TRBD1 (5 bases). V was trimmed by 3 bases and J by 4 bases, leaving 10 bases between them. Germline CDR1 is SGDLS and CDR2 is YYNGEE. The length of the CDR3 is 13 residues. The CDR3 bases are TGTGCCAGCAGCGCTGGGGGGGGCACTGAAGCTTTCTTT. Protein sequence: CASSAGGGTEAFF.

This chain uses TRBV11-2 with TRBJ2-3; D unresolved. This CDR3 is built from 12 residues. Germline CDR1 SGHAT, CDR2 FQNNGV. Between the trimmed V and J ends, which lost 5 bases and 6 bases, there was a span of 9 bases. CDR3: CASSPPGDTQYF. CDR3 bases: TGTGCCAGCAGCCCACCCGGGGATACGCAGTATTTT.

V and J are TRBV6-5 and TRBJ2-7, with D perhaps TRBD2 (6 bases). CDR3 length equals 14 residues. Between the trimmed V and J ends, which lost 0 bases and 3 bases, there was a span of 9 bases. Germline V gene lookup returns CDR1 MNHEY and CDR2 SVGAGI. The CDR3 nucleotides are TGTGCCAGCAGTTACTCGTCGCGGGGCTACGAGCAGTACTTC. This translates into CASSYSSRGYEQYF.